These 29 T cell receptor beta chains originate from one sample sequenced in a study of post-analysis software for immune sequencing data. For these receptors, no antigen is known. Whole-study results and caveats: A handful of TRBV segments, including TRBV5-6, TRBV5-1 and TRBV20-1, were more frequent in patients than controls.

TCR beta cDNA libraries had unique molecular identifiers. TCRdb called the PCR reads again in MiXCR, with one record for every CDR3 protein. The table has roughly 700,000 distinct CDR3 sequences, 25% to 30% seen once. Sample: blood. These receptor sequences come from a girl under 18 with multiple sclerosis.

At least ten counts were recorded for this clonotype. This chain uses TRBV10-3 with TRBJ1-2; a weak D match, TRBD1 (5 bases). The CDR3 is 13 residues long. V dropped 8 bases and J dropped 0 bases, with 10 bases sitting between them. The V gene's germline CDR1 is ENHRY and CDR2 SYGVKD. Here the CDR3 reads CAIPRGTNYGYTF. The CDR3 DNA reads TGTGCCATCCCGCGGGGCACTAACTATGGCTACACCTTC.

This clonotype was observed a handful of times. J is TRBJ2-3 and V is TRBV28; 10 positions match TRBD2. Germline CDR1 is MDHEN and CDR2 is SYDVKM. This CDR3 comprises 15 residues. Trimming cost V 6 bases and J 9 bases; bases outside gene matches: 12. CDR3 in DNA: TGTGCCAGCAGCCTGAGCGGGAGGGCCGCAAGCACGCAGTATTTT. Translated, it gives CASSLSGRAASTQYF.

This rearrangement joins TRBV7-9 to TRBJ2-1, with TRBD2 identical over 10 bases. V was clipped by 0 bases and J by 4 bases; unmatched bases: 9. The CDR3 length is 18 residues. The V gene's germline CDR1 is SEHNR and CDR2 FQNEAQ (reference sequence). CDR3 loop: CASSLASGGLALYNEQFF. In DNA, the CDR3 is TGTGCCAGCAGCTTAGCATCCGGGGGACTAGCGCTTTACAATGAGCAGTTCTTC.

This rearrangement joins TRBV6-2 or TRBV6-3 to TRBJ1-5; D gene uncertain. CDR1 MNHEY and CDR2 SVGEGT come from the germline V gene. The ends were cut back, 7 bases at V and 0 bases at J, with 16 bases in the middle. The CDR3 runs 16 residues. The DNA of the CDR3 is TGTGCCAGCACCAAAAGTGAGGCCAATAGCAATCAGCCCCAGCATTTT. It is translated as CASTKSEANSNQPQHF.

The rearrangement uses TRBV7-2 and TRBJ2-3; D unclear. From germline, CDR1 is SGHTA and CDR2 FQGNSA. The CDR3 length is 18 residues. V shed 0 bases and J shed 8 bases, with 24 bases lying between them. This CDR3 reads CASSLAIILKVLSGTQYF. The CDR3 nucleotides read TGTGCCAGCAGCTTAGCCATAATTTTAAAGGTTCTCTCAGGTACGCAGTATTTT.

The chain carries TRBV2 and TRBJ1-6, with unresolved D. The CDR3 runs to 14 residues. The germline V and J ends were trimmed by 8 bases and 7 bases, with 15 bases remaining between them. CDR1 and CDR2 (germline): SNHLY, FYNNEI. The CDR3 sequence is CASGEATANSPLHF. The CDR3 nucleotides read TGTGCCAGCGGGGAGGCCACAGCCAATTCACCCCTCCACTTT.

This clonotype was picked up many times. The chain has TRBV20-1 and TRBJ2-7; 7 positions match TRBD2. This CDR3 is built from 13 residues. Trimming took 0 bases from V and 2 from J; bases not matched to a gene: 1. Germline lookup yields CDR1 DFQATT and CDR2 SNEGSKA (reference sequence). CDR3 coding DNA: TGCAGTGCTAGAGACGGGACTACCTACGAGCAGTACTTC. It codes for CSARDGTTYEQYF.

This clonotype has only a few counts. V usage is TRBV5-5 and J usage is TRBJ2-3; D might be TRBD1 (6 bases). Looked up from germline, CDR1 is SGHKS and CDR2 is YYEKEE (reference sequence). The V end lost 0 bases, the J end lost 2 bases, and 10 bases lay between the germline ends. This CDR3 region has 15 residues. The CDR3 DNA is TGTGCCAGCAGCTTGGTGGGGGCCTTCACAGATACGCAGTATTTT. Residues: CASSLVGAFTDTQYF.

The rearrangement uses TRBV5-1 and TRBJ2-1, with 12 bases aligning to TRBD2. The germline V gene encodes CDR1 SGHRS and CDR2 YFSETQ. The V gene end was trimmed by 0 bases and the J gene end by 5 bases; junction bases not matched to a gene: 6. This CDR3 spans 17 amino acids. This CDR3 reads CASSLVRSSGGDNEQFF. Written as DNA, the CDR3 is TGCGCCAGCAGCTTGGTGCGGTCTAGCGGGGGGGACAATGAGCAGTTCTTC.

This clonotype appeared a few times. The genes are TRBV5-1 and TRBJ1-1; weak D call: TRBD1 (5 bases). This CDR3 contains 13 residues. Trimming took 7 bases from V and 6 from J, leaving 16 bases between them. Germline assignment: CDR1 SGHRS and CDR2 YFSETQ. The CDR3 DNA sequence: TGCGCCAGCCGAACAACAGGTGGTTCTGAAGCTTTCTTT. This sequence encodes CASRTTGGSEAFF.

This clonotype was seen more than once but under ten times. The V and J genes are TRBV6-1 and TRBJ1-5, with no clear D. The germline V gene has CDR1 MNHNS and CDR2 SASEGT. The CDR3 consists of 15 residues. Trimming removed 11 bases at V and 3 bases at J, with 20 bases between. In nucleotides, the CDR3 is TGTGCCGGCGCCGGGTCCGGGTTGGACAATCAGCCCCAGCATTTT. Protein: CAGAGSGLDNQPQHF.

This clonotype came up a few times. The chain joins TRBV7-2 to TRBJ1-2; D is undetermined. Germline V gene data show CDR1 as SGHTA and CDR2 as FQGNSA. The CDR3 extends over 14 amino acids. The V and J ends lost 0 bases and 7 bases respectively, with 12 bases between them. CDR3 in amino acids: CASSLAGLKGGYTF. CDR3 DNA: TGTGCCAGCAGCTTAGCAGGCCTCAAGGGTGGCTACACCTTC.

The chain recombines TRBV6-5 with TRBJ1-5; no definite D call. The CDR3 totals 13 residues. Trimming took 0 bases from V and 7 from J, leaving 7 bases between them. The V gene's germline CDR1 is MNHEY and CDR2 SVGAGI. DNA of the CDR3: TGTGCCAGCAGTTACTCATCGTACCAGCCCCAGCATTTT. Amino acids: CASSYSSYQPQHF.

This clonotype occurred a few times. The rearrangement links TRBV7-2 to TRBJ2-3; D might be TRBD2 (5 bases). This CDR3 has 16 amino acids. CDR1 SGHTA and CDR2 FQGNSA come from the germline V gene. V was pared by 6 bases and J by 2 bases, with 18 bases between. The CDR3 nucleotides are TGTGCCAGCAGTGCGGGTGGACGGATTCACACAGATACGCAGTATTTT. The encoded protein is CASSAGGRIHTDTQYF.

The V gene is TRBV28, the J gene TRBJ2-5; 8 nucleotides line up with TRBD1. V lost 5 bases and J lost 5; bases outside the gene matches: 13. Germline V gene data show CDR1 as MDHEN and CDR2 as SYDVKM. The CDR3 sequence is 16 residues long. In nucleotides, the CDR3 is TGTGCCAGCAGTCCCCCTACTCAGGGGGCGGGGGAGACCCAGTACTTC. Encoded protein: CASSPPTQGAGETQYF.

This clonotype has just a few counts. The rearrangement joins TRBV6-1 to TRBJ1-2; TRBD1 matches at 7 bases. Germline V lookup: CDR1 MNHNS, CDR2 SASEGT. The CDR3 is made up of 17 amino acids. Trimming took 4 bases from V and 8 from J; bases not matched to a gene: 19. The CDR3 nucleotides are TGTGCCAGCAGTGGTCTTGTGGTGGGACAGATGGAGGGGGGCTACACCTTC. This encodes CASSGLVVGQMEGGYTF.

This clonotype was detected many times. The rearrangement joins TRBV29-1 to TRBJ2-6; D uncertain. V lost 1 base, J lost 1 base, and 8 bases lay in between. In germline, CDR1 is SQVTM, CDR2 ANQGSEA. The CDR3 runs 15 residues. In DNA, the CDR3 is TGCAGCGTTGAAGTGCCGGATTCTGGGGCCAACGTCCTGACTTTC. Its translation: CSVEVPDSGANVLTF.

The chain is built from TRBV6-5 and TRBJ1-1, with D possibly being TRBD1 (6 bases). This CDR3 has 16 amino acids. CDR1 MNHEY and CDR2 SVGAGI come from the germline V gene. V was pared by 0 bases and J by 4 bases, with 15 bases between. CDR3 coding DNA: TGTGCCAGCAGTTACTCGGCGGGGGCGGCGAGCACTGAAGCTTTCTTT. This encodes CASSYSAGAASTEAFF.

As concerns this clonotype: Since no conserved phenylalanine or tryptophan closes the CDR3, a read error is the likely cause. This chain links TRBV28 with TRBJ2-7, with no clear D. Germline CDR1 MDHEN, CDR2 SYDVKM. This CDR3 is built from 13 residues. Trimming shortened V by 6 bases and J by 1 base, and 10 bases separated the two germline ends. As DNA, the CDR3 is TGTGCCAGCAGCTCCGCGAGGTCCTACGAGCAGTACTTA. Encoded protein: CASSSARSYEQYL.

Comment on this clonotype: Germline is not matched at one junction end, which may reflect a read error. This chain joins TRBV5-5 and TRBJ1-2; D call uncertain. The CDR3 contains 14 residues. Germline-derived CDR1 and CDR2 are SGHKS and YYEKEE (reference sequence). In DNA, the CDR3 is TGTGCCAGCAGCGCTACCGACATGAGCTATGGCCACACCTTC. It specifies CASSATDMSYGHTF.

At least ten counts were recorded for this clonotype. This chain uses TRBV7-9 with TRBJ2-5; the D gene could be TRBD1 or TRBD2 (7 bases each). Germline values: CDR1 SEHNR, CDR2 FQNEAQ (reference sequence). The length of the CDR3 is 18 residues. CDR3 sequence (DNA): TGTCCCGGGGGGCTCGGCTTCCCCCAGGGACAGCGCCCCAGGACCCAGTACTTC. Translating gives CPGGLGFPQGQRPRTQYF.

This sequence joins TRBV20-1 and TRBJ2-1; 9 bases agree with TRBD2. The CDR3 consists of 14 residues. V lost 6 bases, J lost 6 bases, and 9 bases stayed unmatched. From germline, CDR1 is DFQATT and CDR2 SNEGSKA (reference sequence). The CDR3, as DNA: TGCAGTGCCTCGGGAGGACTAGCGTTCAATGAGCAGTTCTTC. Its protein product is CSASGGLAFNEQFF.

This clonotype occurred a few times. The rearrangement joins TRBV29-1 to TRBJ1-4, with a weak D call TRBD1 (5 bases). Germline-derived CDR1 and CDR2 are SQVTM and ANQGSEA. This CDR3 is 12 amino acids long. The V end was cut by 4 bases, the J end by 8 bases, with 11 bases between. The CDR3 here is CSVAGVGEKLFF. The CDR3 nucleotides are TGCAGCGTTGCGGGGGTAGGAGAAAAACTGTTTTTT.

V gene TRBV5-1 combines with J gene TRBJ1-1, with TRBD1 as a possible D gene (5 bases). Germline CDR1 and CDR2: SGHRS and YFSETQ. This CDR3 spans 14 amino acids. Trimming removed 4 bases at V and 1 base at J, with 11 bases between. The CDR3 here is CASSIRDPNTEAFF. The CDR3 coding sequence is TGCGCCAGCAGCATCCGGGACCCGAACACTGAAGCTTTCTTT.

V gene TRBV20-1 combines with J gene TRBJ2-4; TRBD2 matches at 13 bases. TRBJ2-5 explains the end of the DNA better; the J call may be wrong. CDR3 length: 19 amino acids. Germline assignment: CDR1 DFQATT and CDR2 SNEGSKA (reference sequence). CDR3 sequence: CSARGLAGGSGLPDETQYF. CDR3 DNA sequence: TGCAGTGCTAGAGGACTAGCGGGGGGAAGTGGTCTACCAGATGAGACCCAGTACTTC.

CDR3 in DNA: TGTGCCAGCAGCTTAGATCGGCCCCACAGCTTGTTCTTC. Translation: CASSLDRPHSLFF. The rearrangement links TRBV11-2 to TRBJ2-1; no definite D call. Trimming stripped 0 bases from V and 15 bases from J, with 15 bases between. Germline V lookup: CDR1 SGHAT, CDR2 FQNNGV. The CDR3 has 13 amino acids.

The chain has TRBV7-6 and TRBJ2-7; 7 bases fit TRBD2. CDR3 length equals 15 residues. Germline-derived CDR1 and CDR2 are SGHVS and FNYEAQ. V shed 8 bases and J 2 bases; nucleotides not matched to a gene: 12. CDR3 sequence: CASPPLGGGPYEQYF. The CDR3 DNA is TGTGCCAGCCCGCCGCTTGGGGGGGGTCCCTACGAGCAGTACTTC.

This clonotype turned up a few times. V is TRBV15 and J is TRBJ2-7, with a possible D match to TRBD1 (5 bases). Trimming pared 1 base from V and 6 bases from J, leaving 10 bases between. Germline-derived CDR1 and CDR2 are LNHNV and YYDKDF (reference sequence). This CDR3 has 13 amino acids. The CDR3 nucleotides are TGTGCCACCAGCAGAGGGCTAGGGGTCGAGCAGTACTTC. It codes for CATSRGLGVEQYF.

The chain has TRBV11-3 and TRBJ2-4, with D perhaps TRBD1 (6 bases). The V gene's germline CDR1 is SGHNT and CDR2 YENEEA. V gave up 5 bases and J gave up 13 bases, with 15 bases separating them. This CDR3 comprises 12 residues. CDR3 residues: CASSQGSREQYF. The CDR3 DNA follows: TGTGCCAGCAGCCAGGGGTCGCGTGAGCAGTACTTC. Full variable domain (outside the CDR3, taken from reference TRBV11-3 and TRBJ2-4): EAGVVQSPRYKIIEKKQPVAFWCNPISGHNTLYWYLQNLGQGPELLIRYENEEAVDDSQLPKDRFSAERLKGVDSTLKIQPAELGDSAVYLCASSQGSREQYFGAGTRLSVL.